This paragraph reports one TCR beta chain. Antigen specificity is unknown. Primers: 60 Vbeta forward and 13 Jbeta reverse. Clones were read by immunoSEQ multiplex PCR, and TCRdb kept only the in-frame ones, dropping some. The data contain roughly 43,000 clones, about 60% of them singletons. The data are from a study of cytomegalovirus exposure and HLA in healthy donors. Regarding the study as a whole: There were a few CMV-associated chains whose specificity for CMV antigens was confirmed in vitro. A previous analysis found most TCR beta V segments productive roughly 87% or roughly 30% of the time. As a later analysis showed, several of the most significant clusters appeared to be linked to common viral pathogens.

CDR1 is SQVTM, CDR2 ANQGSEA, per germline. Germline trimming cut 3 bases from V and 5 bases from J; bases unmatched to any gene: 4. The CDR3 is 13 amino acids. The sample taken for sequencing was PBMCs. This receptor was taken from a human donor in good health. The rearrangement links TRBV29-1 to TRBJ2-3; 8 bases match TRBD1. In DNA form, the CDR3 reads TGCAGCGTTGATGGCAGGGGGCTAGATACGCAGTATTTT. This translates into CSVDGRGLDTQYF.